This passage covers 10 T cell receptor beta chains from one sample sequenced in a study of blood T cell repertoires in COVID-19. Sequencing was performed with immunoSEQ multiplex PCR; in TCRdb, only in-frame clones are kept and a portion is missing. The data contain around 250,000 clones, around 84% of them singletons. The sample comprised peripheral blood. All receptors derive from a woman in her thirties or forties who had recovered from COVID-19.

The chain uses TRBV7-8 and TRBJ1-5; D unclear. Germline assignment: CDR1 SGHVS and CDR2 FQNEAQ. CDR3 length equals 15 residues. Deletions cut 1 base from V and 0 bases from J, with 7 bases between. As DNA, the CDR3 is TGTGCCAGCAGCTTAGGTATTGTTAGCAATCAGCCCCAGCATTTT. It codes for CASSLGIVSNQPQHF.

The chain joins TRBV10-3 to TRBJ1-1; 7 positions agree with TRBD1. Germline V gene sequence: CDR1 ENHRY, CDR2 SYGVKD. The CDR3 has 15 amino acids. Losses at the gene ends were 5 bases for V and 4 bases for J; bases not matched to a gene: 10. The CDR3 reads CAISSRDRGPTEAFF. In nucleotides, the CDR3 is TGTGCCATCAGTTCCCGGGACAGAGGGCCCACTGAAGCTTTCTTT.

This sequence joins TRBV28 and TRBJ1-4, with D possibly TRBD1 on 5 matching bases. V lost 4 bases, J lost 11 bases, and 26 bases lay in between. The V gene's germline CDR1 is MDHEN and CDR2 SYDVKM. The CDR3 loop spans 17 amino acids. The CDR3 loop reads CASSSQLRAHSPGKLFF. The CDR3 region has the DNA TGTGCCAGCAGTTCCCAACTCAGGGCGCACTCGCCCGGGAAACTGTTTTTT.

This rearrangement joins TRBV5-1 to TRBJ2-2, with D perhaps TRBD2 (5 bases). This CDR3 is 15 amino acids long. Germline-derived CDR1 and CDR2 are SGHRS and YFSETQ. V was trimmed by 2 bases and J by 6 bases, leaving 14 bases between them. CDR3 nucleotide sequence: TGCGCCAGCAGCTTCCGGGTAGAGGGTGCCGGGGAGCTGTTTTTT. This sequence encodes CASSFRVEGAGELFF.

V usage is TRBV6-6 and J usage is TRBJ2-1; 8 bases map to TRBD1. The germline V gene encodes CDR1 MNHNY and CDR2 SVGAGI (reference sequence). CDR3 length: 14 residues. V gave up 5 bases and J gave up 4 bases; unmatched junction bases: 4. The CDR3 here is CASSQGAIYNEQFF. The DNA for the CDR3 is TGTGCCAGCAGTCAGGGGGCTATTTACAATGAGCAGTTCTTC.

This chain uses TRBV2 with TRBJ2-5, with D perhaps TRBD1 (5 bases). The V end lost 4 bases, the J end lost 0 bases, and 15 bases lay between the germline ends. The CDR3 length is 16 residues. CDR1 and CDR2 (germline): SNHLY, FYNNEI. CDR3 loop: CASSAVPGPYQETQYF. The CDR3 region has the DNA TGTGCCAGCAGTGCAGTTCCAGGGCCGTACCAAGAGACCCAGTACTTC.

The chain combines TRBV10-3 with TRBJ2-5, with 13 bases that match TRBD2. Trimming took 10 bases from V and 2 from J; bases not matched to a gene: 4. The CDR3 is 14 amino acids. Germline lookup yields CDR1 ENHRY and CDR2 SYGVKD. The CDR3 loop reads CATRTSGGQETQYF. The CDR3 bases are TGTGCCACCCGGACTAGCGGGGGACAAGAGACCCAGTACTTC.

The chain links TRBV7-9 to TRBJ2-1; D gene uncertain. Trimming cost V 0 bases and J 10 bases, with 16 bases left between them. CDR3 length equals 15 residues. Looked up from germline, CDR1 is SEHNR and CDR2 is FQNEAQ (reference sequence). The CDR3 is CASSLAKESDPEQFF. The CDR3 DNA sequence: TGTGCCAGCAGCTTAGCGAAGGAGTCCGACCCGGAGCAGTTCTTC.

The chain couples TRBV5-1 to TRBJ2-1; TRBD1 matches at 11 bases. This CDR3 region has 14 residues. The germline V gene has CDR1 SGHRS and CDR2 YFSETQ. V shed 7 bases and J 7 bases; nucleotides not matched to a gene: 7. The CDR3 region has the DNA TGCGCCAGCGTTGAGGGGACAGGGGGTAATGAGCAGTTCTTC. Translated: CASVEGTGGNEQFF.

Here the CDR3 DNA reads TGTGCCAGCAGTGAATTAAGGGGACAGGCCACTAACTATGGCTACACCTTC. Protein sequence: CASSELRGQATNYGYTF. The rearrangement uses TRBV6-1 and TRBJ1-2, with 8 bases identical to TRBD1. CDR1 and CDR2 (germline): MNHNS, SASEGT. Losses at the gene ends were 2 bases for V and 0 bases for J; bases not matched to a gene: 8. The CDR3 consists of 17 residues.